This is a list of T cell receptor beta chains from one sample in a study of blood T cells in healthy people across ages. TCRdb reanalysed the 5' RACE reads using MiXCR and keeps one entry per CDR3 protein. There are some 900,000 distinct CDR3 sequences in the sample; roughly 43% occur only once, and 13% lies in the top ten. The sequenced material came from blood. Receptors were obtained from a man aged 25-40 years in good health. Both conserved end residues are part of each CDR3. D genes are given only for firm matches. The size field is filled for only some rows; it gives once, few, many or a size class.

cdr3_aa	cdr3_nt	v_call	j_call	clone_size	d_call
CASSLNGPTLTDTQYF	TGTGCCAGCAGCTTGAATGGCCCAACCCTCACAGATACGCAGTATTTT	TRBV7-9	TRBJ2-3	NA	NA
CASSYIPGDTGELFF	TGTGCCAGCAGTTACATCCCGGGGGACACCGGGGAGCTGTTTTTT	TRBV6-6	TRBJ2-2	NA	NA
CASKPGQQETQYF	TGTGCCAGCAAACCGGGACAGCAAGAGACCCAGTACTTC	TRBV2	TRBJ2-5	NA	TRBD1
CASSLIWTGDFYEQYF	TGCGCCAGCAGCCTTATATGGACAGGGGATTTTTACGAGCAGTACTTC	TRBV4-1	TRBJ2-7	few	TRBD1
CASSQDGHCGTGAYNEQFF	TGTGCCAGCAGCCAAGATGGACATTGCGGGACAGGGGCCTACAATGAGCAGTTCTTC	TRBV4-2	TRBJ2-1	NA	TRBD1
CASRKQPNTGELFF	TGTGCCAGCAGAAAGCAGCCGAACACCGGGGAGCTGTTTTTT	TRBV2	TRBJ2-2	NA	NA
CASSLNGGSNTGELFF	TGTGCCAGCAGCTTAAACGGGGGTTCGAACACCGGGGAGCTGTTTTTT	TRBV11-1	TRBJ2-2	NA	NA
CSVRRTDTQYF	TGCAGCGTTCGGCGGACAGATACGCAGTATTTT	TRBV29-1	TRBJ2-3	once	NA
CASSLVPGGDEQYF	TGCGCCAGCAGCTTGGTACCGGGGGGCGATGAGCAGTACTTC	TRBV5-1	TRBJ2-4	NA	NA
CASSERVATYNEQFF	TGTGCCAGCAGTGAGCGAGTAGCGACCTACAATGAGCAGTTCTTC	TRBV25-1	TRBJ2-1	NA	NA
CASSTPGVHEQYF	TGTGCCAGCAGCACCCCAGGGGTCCACGAGCAGTACTTC	TRBV9	TRBJ2-7	few	NA
CASRSGGVGETQYF	TGTGCCAGCAGATCGGGGGGTGTCGGAGAGACCCAGTACTTC	TRBV28	TRBJ2-5	few	TRBD2
CASSSGQGFVGAFF	TGTGCCAGCAGCTCGGGACAGGGGTTCGTAGGAGCTTTCTTT	TRBV6-6	TRBJ1-1	few	TRBD1
CAIRVGGAWDTQYF	TGTGCCATCCGGGTTGGAGGGGCATGGGATACGCAGTATTTT	TRBV10-3	TRBJ2-3	NA	NA
CASRNTDNYGYTF	TGTGCCAGCCGGAATACAGATAACTATGGCTACACCTTC	TRBV27	TRBJ1-2	NA	NA
CASSLQKTTEAFF	TGTGCCAGCAGTTTACAGAAAACCACTGAAGCTTTCTTT	TRBV27	TRBJ1-1	NA	NA
CAISEQQWTQYF	TGTGCCATCAGTGAGCAACAGTGGACCCAGTACTTC	TRBV10-3	TRBJ2-5	few	NA
CSVEKPSQETQYF	TGCAGCGTTGAGAAGCCAAGCCAAGAGACCCAGTACTTC	TRBV29-1	TRBJ2-5	many	NA
CASSYTAIRQGNYEQYF	TGTGCCAGCAGTTACACAGCTATTCGGCAGGGGAACTACGAGCAGTACTTC	TRBV6-5	TRBJ2-7	once	NA
CASSCGRGNTEAFF	TGCGCCAGCAGCTGCGGGAGGGGGAACACTGAAGCTTTCTTT	TRBV4-1	TRBJ1-1	NA	NA